This TCR beta chain was obtained from a study of T cells in Graves' hyperthyroidism and ophthalmopathy. Study-wide points: The authors' 13 V-J model separated ophthalmopathy from stable hyperthyroidism. Peripheral blood also featured most of the thyroid clonotypes expanded above 0.001.

TCR beta CDR3 regions were amplified from RNA. First-round RT-PCR of the TCR CDR3 relied on the HTBI primer set. TCRdb processed the multiplex PCR reads anew with MiXCR; each CDR3 protein has one entry. The profile covers some 150,000 distinct CDR3 sequences, with more than 20% appearing a single time and around 70% taken by the ten largest. Turning to this clonotype: Its matching antigen is unknown.

The germline gives CDR1 ENHRY, CDR2 SYGVKD. Unmatched junction bases numbered 9, after V lost 7 bases and J lost 7 bases. The CDR3 length is 15 residues. Patients with uncontrolled infections, other autoimmune diseases, pregnancy or lactation were excluded. Any symptoms of ophthalmopathy came after the first hyperthyroidism diagnosis, from which the blood sample dates. Material for sequencing was blood. The clonotype was recovered from a woman between 50 and 59 years old with Graves' hyperthyroidism that later progressed to Graves' ophthalmopathy. The genes are TRBV10-3 and TRBJ2-3; 12 bases align to TRBD2. In DNA form, the CDR3 reads TGTGCCATCACTCCCGTACTAGCGGGAGGATATACGCAGTATTTT. This translates into CAITPVLAGGYTQYF.